This TCR beta chain was sequenced in a study of response to subunit inactivated influenza vaccine. General study findings and limits: There was a suggestion from the authors that each seasonal influenza vaccination recruits few new T cells.

Each CDR3 protein gets one entry after TCRdb re-called the RT-PCR reads with MiXCR. The sample consists of about 570,000 distinct CDR3 sequences, roughly 10% of them appearing once. There are a few counts of this clonotype. The antigen remains undetermined. CDR1 is MNHEY, CDR2 SVGEGT, per germline. The ends were cut back, 2 bases at V and 2 bases at J, with 9 bases in the middle. The CDR3 length is 15 residues. This sample comprised PBMCs from blood, obtained on the day of vaccination. The chain is built from TRBV6-2 or TRBV6-3 and TRBJ1-4; D remains ambiguous. The clonotype comes from a man aged 50 to 59 who received an inactivated influenza vaccine. The CDR3 spells CASSYLGGTNEKLFF. For the CDR3, the DNA is TGTGCCAGCAGTTACCTTGGCGGTACTAATGAAAAACTGTTTTTT.